This T cell receptor beta chain is from a study of PD-1 blockade in classical Hodgkin lymphoma. Study results and limitations: Some patients began nivolumab under 1 year after ASCT. These patients were excluded from later analyses. Reasons behind the repertoire differences stay unclear, perhaps disease activity or earlier therapy.

Brentuximab vedotin exposure varied, and every patient relapsed after autologous stem cell transplantation. CDR1 MNHEY and CDR2 SVGAGI come from the germline V gene. The CDR3 is 15 amino acids. Trimming removed 4 bases from V and 0 bases from J, with 10 bases in between. About this clone: Its antigen remains unidentified.

The protocol was immunoSEQ multiplex PCR, while the TCRdb copy is restricted to in-frame clones and leaves out a portion. The sample shows about 150,000 clones, 78% of them seen only once. This clonotype was sampled from a human donor with classical Hodgkin lymphoma. This sequence joins TRBV6-5 and TRBJ2-4; D is possibly TRBD1 (5 bases). The sequencing here drew on peripheral blood mononuclear cells (PBMCs), taken before the second cycle of nivolumab. CDR3 in DNA: TGTGCCAGCAGTTCCACAGGTCTAGCCAAAAACATTCAGTACTTC. Residues: CASSSTGLAKNIQYF.